A single sample gave rise to the 23 T cell receptor beta chains below, sequenced in a study of blood T cell repertoires in COVID-19 (dated by TCRdb to between 2020 and 2021). The method behind the library was the immunoSEQ multiplex PCR assay. In its TCRdb copy, this immuneACCESS table keeps in-frame sequences only and misses some clones. Where compared with another copy, unresolved V genes explain less than half of these, and the others have no known cause. The sample table records about 480,000 clones; 75% to 90% of these occur just once. The top ten clones comprise 8% to 9.5% of the sample. The sample comprised PBMCs or T cells enriched from blood (not recorded which). These receptor sequences come from an older woman who had recovered from COVID-19.

V gene TRBV19 combines with J gene TRBJ1-2; D gene uncertain. Germline V gives CDR1 LNHDA, CDR2 SQIVND (reference sequence). Trimming stripped 1 base from V and 6 bases from J, with 9 bases between. The CDR3 length is 13 residues. CDR3 coding DNA: TGTGCCAGTAGTATAGGGAGGCAGAATGGCTACACCTTC. This encodes CASSIGRQNGYTF.

The rearrangement links TRBV19 to TRBJ1-4, with D possibly matching TRBD1 (6 bases). There are 14 residues in the CDR3. Per germline, CDR1 LNHDA and CDR2 SQIVND (reference sequence). The ends were cut back, 4 bases at V and 6 bases at J, with 12 bases in the middle. For the CDR3, the DNA is TGTGCCAGTAGTAGGGGACAACGATATGAAAAACTGTTTTTT. This codes for CASSRGQRYEKLFF. Using reference TRBV19 and TRBJ1-4 for the parts outside the CDR3, the full variable domain is DGGITQSPKYLFRKEGQNVTLSCEQNLNHDAMYWYRQDPGQGLRLIYYSQIVNDFQKGDIAEGYSVSREKKESFPLTVTSAQKNPTAFYLCASSRGQRYEKLFFGSGTQLSVL.

The chain links TRBV11-2 to TRBJ1-4; a weak D match, TRBD1 (5 bases). Between the trimmed V and J ends, which lost 5 bases and 4 bases, there was a span of 11 bases. This CDR3 has 14 residues. CDR1 SGHAT and CDR2 FQNNGV come from the germline V gene. The CDR3 region is CASSPDRLNEKLFF. CDR3 sequence (DNA): TGTGCCAGCAGCCCTGACAGACTTAATGAAAAACTGTTTTTT.

The chain joins TRBV5-1 to TRBJ2-7, with D maybe TRBD2 (5 bases). CDR1 is SGHRS and CDR2 is YFSETQ in the germline V gene. This CDR3 is built from 14 residues. With 9 bases removed from V and 3 bases from J, the gap between germline ends came to 19 bases. As DNA, the CDR3 is TGCGCCAACGGCGAGACTACGTCCTTCTACGAGCAGTACTTC. As protein: CANGETTSFYEQYF.

The chain employs TRBV11-2 and TRBJ1-4, with TRBD1 matching over 8 bases. The CDR3 extends over 15 amino acids. The germline gives CDR1 SGHAT, CDR2 FQNNGV. J gave up 4 bases and V 3 bases, and 4 bases lay outside the gene matches. CDR3 sequence: CASSFQGAGNEKLFF. The CDR3 bases are TGTGCCAGCAGCTTCCAGGGGGCGGGTAATGAAAAACTGTTTTTT. The full variable domain, in which reference TRBV11-2 and TRBJ1-4 provide the parts outside the CDR3, is EAGVAQSPRYKIIEKRQSVAFWCNPISGHATLYWYQQILGQGPKLLIQFQNNGVVDDSQLPKDRFSAERLKGVDSTLKIQPAKLEDSAVYLCASSFQGAGNEKLFFGSGTQLSVL.

The chain has TRBV7-9 and TRBJ1-1, with 7 positions matching TRBD1. There are 15 residues in the CDR3. V shed 3 bases, J shed 3 bases, and the junction held 7 bases outside the gene matches. The V gene's germline CDR1 is SEHNR and CDR2 FQNEAQ (reference sequence). The CDR3 reads CASSFGATGDTEAFF. The CDR3 coding sequence is TGTGCCAGCAGCTTCGGAGCAACAGGGGACACTGAAGCTTTCTTT.

The DNA for the CDR3 is TGTGCCAGTAGCCCCAGGGAAGGGGTCTATGGCTACACCTTC. Protein sequence: CASSPREGVYGYTF. The gene calls are TRBV19 and TRBJ1-2; the D gene is possibly TRBD1 (5 bases). The V end was cut by 6 bases, the J end by 4 bases, with 15 bases between. Germline CDR1 is LNHDA and CDR2 is SQIVND (reference sequence). This CDR3 is 14 amino acids long.

The chain links TRBV5-5 to TRBJ1-2; D is possibly TRBD1 (5 bases). The CDR3 length is 15 residues. V lost 4 bases, J lost 3 bases, and 16 bases lay in between. Germline CDR1 and CDR2: SGHKS and YYEKEE (reference sequence). CDR3 bases: TGTGCCAGCAGCCTTACCTGGGGGGGAGACTATGGCTACACCTTC. Protein product: CASSLTWGGDYGYTF.

The chain recombines TRBV27 with TRBJ2-1; 11 nucleotides line up with TRBD2. The CDR3 extends over 14 amino acids. J was trimmed by 3 bases and V by 5 bases; bases with no gene match: 0. CDR1 and CDR2 from the germline V gene are MNHEY and SMNVEV (reference sequence). CDR3 sequence reads: CASSLAGGYNEQFF. CDR3 sequence (DNA): TGTGCCAGCAGTCTAGCGGGGGGCTACAATGAGCAGTTCTTC.

The chain combines TRBV29-1 with TRBJ2-3, with TRBD2 matching over 8 bases. There are 15 residues in the CDR3. CDR1 and CDR2 from the germline V gene are SQVTM and ANQGSEA. Trimming removed 3 bases from V and 4 bases from J; junction bases left unmatched: 9. The DNA for the CDR3 is TGCAGCGTTGATGGGCTAGCGGGTTCTTCAGATACGCAGTATTTT. It specifies CSVDGLAGSSDTQYF.

The chain is built from TRBV2 and TRBJ1-6, with D possibly matching TRBD1 (5 bases). Germline assignment: CDR1 SNHLY and CDR2 FYNNEI. Trimming took 6 bases from V and 5 from J, leaving 17 bases between them. This CDR3 spans 16 amino acids. The CDR3 loop reads CASSGGGIWDNSPLHF. In DNA form, the CDR3 reads TGTGCCAGCAGCGGGGGGGGAATATGGGATAATTCACCCCTCCACTTT.

CDR3 DNA sequence: TGTGCCAGCAGCTTTATAGGGGACATTGTGACCATTCAGTACTTC. This codes for CASSFIGDIVTIQYF. This chain uses TRBV28 with TRBJ2-4, with D tentatively TRBD1 (6 bases). Per the germline V gene, CDR1 is MDHEN and CDR2 is SYDVKM. V lost 6 bases and J 9 bases, leaving 21 bases between the germline ends. This CDR3 is built from 15 residues.

This clone appeared once. V is TRBV28 and J is TRBJ2-3; the D is unclear. The germline gives CDR1 MDHEN, CDR2 SYDVKM. This CDR3 is 16 amino acids long. V lost 3 bases and J 5 bases, leaving 18 bases between the germline ends. Here the CDR3 reads CASSLPPLPYRDTQYF. The CDR3 DNA reads as TGTGCCAGCAGTTTGCCCCCCCTCCCTTACAGAGATACGCAGTATTTT.

The chain carries TRBV25-1 and TRBJ1-3; D gene unclear. Germline V gene sequence: CDR1 MGHDK, CDR2 SYGVNS. V lost 2 bases and J lost 3, with 8 bases in between. CDR3 length: 14 amino acids. The CDR3, as DNA: TGTGCCAGCAGTGAAGCAGGTCTTGGAAACACCATATATTTT. Translation: CASSEAGLGNTIYF. The entire variable domain, with the rest obtained from reference TRBV25-1 and TRBJ1-3, is as follows: EADIYQTPRYLVIGTGKKITLECSQTMGHDKMYWYQQDPGMELHLIHYSYGVNSTEKGDLSSESTVSRIRTEHFPLTLESARPSHTSQYLCASSEAGLGNTIYFGEGSWLTVV.

The rearrangement uses TRBV18 and TRBJ2-3; D is perhaps TRBD1 (6 bases). The CDR3 contains 17 residues. CDR1 KGHSH and CDR2 LQKENI come from the germline V gene. Trimming removed 3 bases from V and 5 bases from J, with 21 bases in between. The DNA of the CDR3 is TGTGCCAGCTCACCCCCCGCACAGGGAACGTATGGAGATACGCAGTATTTT. It encodes CASSPPAQGTYGDTQYF.

J is TRBJ2-4 and V is TRBV5-1; D unresolved. Trimming removed 2 bases from V and 1 base from J, with 10 bases in between. The germline V gene encodes CDR1 SGHRS and CDR2 YFSETQ. This CDR3 comprises 15 residues. CDR3 DNA: TGCGCCAGCAGCTTTGGCGACTCGGCCAAAAACATTCAGTACTTC. Amino acid sequence: CASSFGDSAKNIQYF.

This chain uses TRBV5-4 with TRBJ2-3, with D perhaps matching TRBD2 (6 bases). Germline V CDR1 and CDR2: SGHNT, YYREEE (reference sequence). The CDR3 is 13 amino acids. Trimming stripped 9 bases from V and 1 base from J, with 12 bases between. The CDR3 is CATQGLGTDTQYF. The CDR3 nucleotides are TGTGCCACCCAGGGACTCGGCACAGATACGCAGTATTTT.

V gene TRBV5-4 combines with J gene TRBJ2-2; 7 bases are a match to TRBD1. The CDR3 contains 16 residues. CDR1 is SGHNT, CDR2 YYREEE, per germline (reference sequence). The V and J ends lost 0 bases and 0 bases, in that order; junction bases with no gene match: 2. CDR3 residues: CASSLGGQSNTGELFF. The CDR3 DNA follows: TGTGCCAGCAGCTTGGGGGGACAGTCGAACACCGGGGAGCTGTTTTTT. The full variable domain, in which reference TRBV5-4 and TRBJ2-2 provide the parts outside the CDR3, is ETGVTQSPTHLIKTRGQQVTLRCSSQSGHNTVSWYQQALGQGPQFIFQYYREEENGRGNFPPRFSGLQFPNYSSELNVNALELDDSALYLCASSLGGQSNTGELFFGEGSRLTVL.

As concerns this clone: Additional DNA sequences in this sample encode the identical CDR3. Written as DNA, the CDR3 is TGTGCCAGCAGTTACTCGGGGGGGAGTGGAAACACCATATATTTT. This gives the protein CASSYSGGSGNTIYF. V gene TRBV6-5 combines with J gene TRBJ1-3; tentative D call: TRBD1 (5 bases). The length of the CDR3 is 15 residues. V lost 0 bases and J lost 3, with 9 bases in between. Germline V gene sequence: CDR1 MNHEY, CDR2 SVGAGI.

V and J are TRBV5-5 and TRBJ2-1, with D maybe TRBD2 (5 bases). The CDR3 spans 15 residues. Germline V gives CDR1 SGHKS, CDR2 YYEKEE (reference sequence). Trimming stripped 3 bases from V and 8 bases from J, with 18 bases between. The CDR3 sequence is CASSYPGVLGHEQFF. CDR3 nucleotides: TGTGCCAGCAGCTATCCCGGGGTTCTCGGGCATGAGCAGTTCTTC.

This clone was picked up a small number of times. The gene calls are TRBV2 and TRBJ1-5; a weak D match, TRBD1 (6 bases). Germline V gene sequence: CDR1 SNHLY, CDR2 FYNNEI. V lost 5 bases and J lost 1, with 9 bases in between. CDR3 size: 14 residues. The CDR3 DNA is TGTGCCAGCAGTAAGGGGGGGAGCAATCAGCCCCAGCATTTT. Amino acid sequence: CASSKGGSNQPQHF.

This chain joins TRBV3-1 (or the pseudogene TRBV3-2) and TRBJ2-3; 7 bases agree with TRBD2. CDR3 length equals 14 residues. Germline CDR1 LGHDT, CDR2 YNNKEL (reference sequence). V lost 1 base, J lost 4 bases, and 2 bases stayed unmatched. Here the CDR3 reads CASSQGLAADTQYF. The DNA of the CDR3 is TGTGCCAGCAGCCAAGGGCTAGCGGCAGATACGCAGTATTTT.

V and J are TRBV6-5 and TRBJ1-1, with D uncertain. Trimming shortened V by 0 bases and J by 5 bases, and 13 bases separated the two germline ends. The CDR3 has 15 residues. Germline CDR1 and CDR2: MNHEY and SVGAGI. The CDR3 sequence: CASSYSSFGETEAFF. CDR3 nucleotides: TGTGCCAGCAGTTACTCTTCCTTCGGGGAGACTGAAGCTTTCTTT.